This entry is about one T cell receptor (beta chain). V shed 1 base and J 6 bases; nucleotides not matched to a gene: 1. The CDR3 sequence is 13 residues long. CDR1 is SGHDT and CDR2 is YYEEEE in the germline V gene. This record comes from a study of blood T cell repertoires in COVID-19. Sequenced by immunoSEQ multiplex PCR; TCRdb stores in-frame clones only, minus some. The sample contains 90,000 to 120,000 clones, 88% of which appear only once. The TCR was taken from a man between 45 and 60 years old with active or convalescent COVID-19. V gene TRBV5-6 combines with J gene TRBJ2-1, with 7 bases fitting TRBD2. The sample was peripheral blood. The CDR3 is CASSLWGGNEQFF. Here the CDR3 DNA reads TGTGCCAGCAGCTTGTGGGGGGGCAATGAGCAGTTCTTC.